A selection of T cell receptor beta chains follows, all from one sample in a study of blood T cell repertoires in COVID-19. Repertoires were generated with immunoSEQ multiplex PCR, while TCRdb's copy carries only in-frame clones and drops some. The profile shows about 400,000 clones, around nine tenths of them singletons. The sample was PBMCs or T cells enriched from blood (not recorded which). These receptors came from a woman under 40 who had recovered from COVID-19. CDR3s include the opening cysteine and the closing phenylalanine or tryptophan. D genes are given only for firm matches. Only part of the rows carry a size: once, few, many, or a class if the clone is expanded.

d_call: -
cdr3_length: 12
clone_size: once
v_call: TRBV28
j_call: TRBJ1-2
cdr3_aa: CASGSQRSGYTF
cdr3_nt: TGTGCCAGCGGTTCTCAGCGGAGTGGCTACACCTTC

d_call: -
cdr3_length: 14
clone_size: -
v_call: TRBV4-1
j_call: TRBJ1-2
cdr3_aa: CASSPPDRHYGYTF
cdr3_nt: TGCGCCAGCAGCCCACCGGACAGACACTATGGCTACACCTTC

d_call: TRBD2
cdr3_length: 15
clone_size: -
v_call: TRBV19
j_call: TRBJ2-1
cdr3_aa: CASGSSGGLYNEQFF
cdr3_nt: TGTGCCAGTGGGTCTAGCGGGGGCCTTTACAATGAGCAGTTCTTC

d_call: -
cdr3_length: 16
clone_size: -
v_call: TRBV28
j_call: TRBJ1-5
cdr3_aa: CASTPPAAGLNQPQHF
cdr3_nt: TGTGCCAGCACCCCTCCTGCGGCAGGGCTCAATCAGCCCCAGCATTTT

d_call: TRBD1
cdr3_length: 20
clone_size: -
v_call: TRBV6-1
j_call: TRBJ1-5
cdr3_aa: CASSEVGPIGTVLSNQPQHF
cdr3_nt: TGTGCCAGCAGTGAAGTGGGGCCAATCGGGACAGTTCTTAGCAATCAGCCCCAGCATTTT

d_call: TRBD1
cdr3_length: 15
clone_size: -
v_call: TRBV9
j_call: TRBJ1-4
cdr3_aa: CASSVYGTANEKLFF
cdr3_nt: TGTGCCAGCAGCGTATATGGGACAGCTAATGAAAAACTGTTTTTT

d_call: TRBD2
cdr3_length: 15
clone_size: once
v_call: TRBV11-3
j_call: TRBJ2-3
cdr3_aa: CASSLGGGSTDTQYF
cdr3_nt: TGTGCCAGCAGCTTAGGGGGGGGGAGCACAGATACGCAGTATTTT

d_call: TRBD1
cdr3_length: 14
clone_size: -
v_call: TRBV7-9
j_call: TRBJ1-2
cdr3_aa: CASSAGQGDYGYTF
cdr3_nt: TGTGCCAGCAGCGCTGGACAGGGGGACTATGGCTACACCTTC

d_call: TRBD2
cdr3_length: 16
clone_size: -
v_call: TRBV9
j_call: TRBJ2-1
cdr3_aa: CASSVERGTNYNEQFF
cdr3_nt: TGTGCCAGCAGCGTAGAAAGAGGGACTAACTACAATGAGCAGTTCTTC

d_call: TRBD2
cdr3_length: 14
clone_size: -
v_call: TRBV5-1
j_call: TRBJ2-1
cdr3_aa: CASSLGTSPNEQFF
cdr3_nt: TGCGCCAGCAGCTTGGGGACTAGCCCCAATGAGCAGTTCTTC

d_call: TRBD1
cdr3_length: 14
clone_size: -
v_call: TRBV27
j_call: TRBJ2-7
cdr3_aa: CASSLLGTDYEQYF
cdr3_nt: TGTGCCAGCAGTTTACTCGGGACAGACTACGAGCAGTACTTC

d_call: TRBD1
cdr3_length: 13
clone_size: few
v_call: TRBV19
j_call: TRBJ2-7
cdr3_aa: CASSLRGPREQYF
cdr3_nt: TGTGCCAGCTCACTCAGGGGGCCGCGGGAGCAGTACTTC

d_call: TRBD1
cdr3_length: 14
clone_size: few
v_call: TRBV5-1
j_call: TRBJ1-1
cdr3_aa: CASGTTGGLTEAFF
cdr3_nt: TGCGCCAGCGGAACGACAGGGGGTCTTACTGAAGCTTTCTTT

d_call: -
cdr3_length: 16
clone_size: -
v_call: TRBV9
j_call: TRBJ2-3
cdr3_aa: CASSVYSGDRTDTQYF
cdr3_nt: TGTGCCAGCAGCGTATACTCGGGGGATAGGACAGATACGCAGTATTTT

d_call: -
cdr3_length: 12
clone_size: -
v_call: TRBV30
j_call: TRBJ2-7
cdr3_aa: CAWTRDSYEQYF
cdr3_nt: TGTGCCTGGACCCGAGACAGTTACGAGCAGTACTTC

d_call: -
cdr3_length: 16
clone_size: once
v_call: TRBV4-1
j_call: TRBJ1-5
cdr3_aa: CASSQERGRSNQPQHF
cdr3_nt: TGCGCCAGCAGCCAAGAGAGAGGGAGGAGCAATCAGCCCCAGCATTTT

d_call: TRBD1
cdr3_length: 14
clone_size: -
v_call: TRBV10-3
j_call: TRBJ2-7
cdr3_aa: CAISGDDRGEDPYF
cdr3_nt: TGTGCCATCAGTGGCGATGACAGGGGAGAGGACCCGTACTTC

d_call: -
cdr3_length: 14
clone_size: -
v_call: TRBV25-1
j_call: TRBJ2-2
cdr3_aa: CASSDRVAGGELFF
cdr3_nt: TGTGCCAGCAGTGATCGAGTGGCGGGCGGGGAGCTGTTTTTT

d_call: TRBD1
cdr3_length: 15
clone_size: -
v_call: TRBV30
j_call: TRBJ1-2
cdr3_aa: CAWQRRQGGDDGYTF
cdr3_nt: TGTGCCTGGCAAAGAAGACAGGGCGGTGACGATGGCTACACCTTC

d_call: -
cdr3_length: 13
clone_size: -
v_call: TRBV7-3
j_call: TRBJ1-1
cdr3_aa: CASSQGGGTEAFF
cdr3_nt: TGTGCCAGCAGCCAGGGAGGGGGGACTGAAGCTTTCTTT

d_call: TRBD1
cdr3_length: 15
clone_size: -
v_call: TRBV27
j_call: TRBJ1-6
cdr3_aa: CASRVTGTANSPLHF
cdr3_nt: TGTGCCAGCAGGGTGACCGGGACAGCCAATTCACCCCTCCACTTT

d_call: -
cdr3_length: 14
clone_size: -
v_call: TRBV5-6
j_call: TRBJ1-2
cdr3_aa: CASSLDPVVTGYTF
cdr3_nt: TGTGCCAGCAGCTTGGACCCGGTCGTAACTGGCTACACCTTC

d_call: -
cdr3_length: 13
clone_size: -
v_call: TRBV5-8
j_call: TRBJ1-1
cdr3_aa: CASSLRSGTEAFF
cdr3_nt: TGTGCCAGCAGCTTGAGATCGGGCACTGAAGCTTTCTTT

d_call: -
cdr3_length: 14
clone_size: few
v_call: TRBV9
j_call: TRBJ1-5
cdr3_aa: CASSPSGSNQPQHF
cdr3_nt: TGTGCCAGCAGTCCTTCAGGAAGCAATCAGCCCCAGCATTTT

d_call: -
cdr3_length: 15
clone_size: -
v_call: TRBV2
j_call: TRBJ2-2
cdr3_aa: CASTGRLVGDGELFF
cdr3_nt: TGTGCCAGCACTGGAAGACTAGTGGGGGACGGGGAGCTGTTTTTT

d_call: -
cdr3_length: 17
clone_size: few
v_call: TRBV18
j_call: TRBJ1-1
cdr3_aa: CASSLLGSLRENTEAFF
cdr3_nt: TGTGCCAGCTCACTTCTCGGTTCCCTGCGGGAGAACACTGAAGCTTTCTTT

d_call: TRBD2
cdr3_length: 16
clone_size: few
v_call: TRBV12-5
j_call: TRBJ2-3
cdr3_aa: CASVRGLAVYTDTQYF
cdr3_nt: TGTGCTAGTGTCCGAGGACTAGCTGTCTACACAGATACGCAGTATTTT

d_call: -
cdr3_length: 16
clone_size: once
v_call: TRBV15
j_call: TRBJ1-1
cdr3_aa: CATSREFGRGGTEAFF
cdr3_nt: TGTGCCACCAGCAGAGAGTTCGGCAGGGGTGGGACTGAAGCTTTCTTT

d_call: TRBD1
cdr3_length: 14
clone_size: once
v_call: TRBV7-9
j_call: TRBJ1-2
cdr3_aa: CASSTGQGNYGYTF
cdr3_nt: TGTGCCAGCAGCACCGGACAGGGTAACTATGGCTACACCTTC

d_call: TRBD2
cdr3_length: 19
clone_size: -
v_call: TRBV7-9
j_call: TRBJ2-3
cdr3_aa: CASSTRTSGGAGWADTQYF
cdr3_nt: TGTGCCAGCAGCACCCGGACTAGCGGGGGGGCCGGCTGGGCAGATACGCAGTATTTT

d_call: TRBD1
cdr3_length: 15
clone_size: -
v_call: TRBV3-1/TRBV3-2
j_call: TRBJ1-2
cdr3_aa: CASSLPGTGRYGYTF
cdr3_nt: TGTGCCAGCAGCCTACCGGGGACAGGGCGTTATGGCTACACCTTC

d_call: -
cdr3_length: 14
clone_size: -
v_call: TRBV2
j_call: TRBJ2-1
cdr3_aa: CASSAGRKINEQFF
cdr3_nt: TGTGCCAGCAGTGCAGGGCGGAAAATAAATGAGCAGTTCTTC

d_call: -
cdr3_length: 13
clone_size: many
v_call: TRBV7-9
j_call: TRBJ1-1
cdr3_aa: CASLDTGNTEAFF
cdr3_nt: TGTGCCAGCCTTGATACAGGGAACACTGAAGCTTTCTTT